This TCR beta chain was retrieved from a study of blood T cells in healthy people across ages. The J segment lost 5 bases and the V segment lost 2 bases, leaving 2 bases of the junction unmatched. This CDR3 is 13 amino acids long. Germline CDR1 is LGHNA and CDR2 is YNFKEQ. A second PCR, run for about 6 to 12 cycles, used a sample-barcoded 5' primer plus a J-beta primer mix. TCRdb re-derived calls from the 5' RACE reads in MiXCR, one entry per CDR3 protein. The sample lists some 1.4 million distinct CDR3 sequences, about 40% occurring once. The sample consisted of blood. The sequence was collected from a woman in her late teens or twenties in good health. The gene calls are TRBV4-2 and TRBJ1-2; 7 nucleotides align to TRBD1. Written as DNA, the CDR3 is TGTGCCAGCAGCCAAACAGGGGAATATGGCTACACCTTC. It translates to CASSQTGEYGYTF.